This T cell receptor beta chain was found in a study of cytomegalovirus exposure and HLA in healthy donors. There was no recording of CMV serostatus for this donor. The PCR was carried out with 60 Vbeta primers and 13 Jbeta primers. Some clones are missing from TCRdb's copy, which holds only in-frame ones; the method was immunoSEQ multiplex PCR. The repertoire holds 130,000 to 150,000 clones, with around 72% as singletons. Sample: PBMCs. The sequence was collected from a human donor in good health.

Written as DNA, the CDR3 is TGTGCCAGCAGGGAGATGACAGGACCCTACGAGCAGTACTTC. It yields the protein CASREMTGPYEQYF. The chain combines TRBV13 with TRBJ2-7, with D tentatively TRBD1 (6 bases). Trimming took off 6 bases at V and 2 bases at J, with 14 bases between the two ends. This CDR3 region has 14 residues. Germline V gene data show CDR1 as PRHDT and CDR2 as FYEKMQ (reference sequence).